Reported below is one TCR beta chain. These data belong to a study of blood T cell repertoires in COVID-19. As for the study in general: Nucleic acid was either cDNA or gDNA, and it came from T cells, B-cell-depleted T cells, or PBMCs.

Method: immunoSEQ multiplex PCR; TCRdb's copy keeps in-frame clones and lacks some. Of about 25,000 clones listed, 88% are singletons. This CDR3 contains 15 residues. V lost 9 bases to trimming and J lost 6 bases; unmatched junction nucleotides: 11. Per the germline V gene, CDR1 is MGHRA and CDR2 is YSYEKL. This clonotype was sampled from a man aged 70 or older in a cohort sampled during active COVID-19. Material: peripheral blood. The rearrangement links TRBV4-1 to TRBJ1-4, with 9 bases identical to TRBD1. The CDR3 reads CASKLTGTGYEKLFF. CDR3 DNA: TGCGCCAGTAAGCTAACCGGGACAGGGTATGAAAAACTGTTTTTT.